This entry lists 11 T cell receptor beta chains sequenced from one sample in a study of control samples from healthy donors and cancer patients. Repertoires were generated with immunoSEQ multiplex PCR, while TCRdb's copy carries only in-frame clones and drops some. The sample has more than 95,000 clones, about 90% seen once. The sample was blood. These receptors were obtained from a man aged 60-69 years in good health.

This clone was found once. V usage is TRBV20-1 and J usage is TRBJ2-7, with D maybe TRBD2 (5 bases). The CDR3 runs 12 residues. The germline V and J ends were trimmed by 3 bases and 7 bases, with 13 bases remaining between them. The germline V gene encodes CDR1 DFQATT and CDR2 SNEGSKA (reference sequence). The CDR3 reads CSASFPPGEQYF. The CDR3 coding sequence is TGCAGTGCTAGTTTTCCTCCGGGGGAGCAGTACTTC.

The CDR3 loop is CASSGSGANVLTF. As DNA, the CDR3 is TGTGCCAGCAGCGGCTCTGGGGCCAACGTCCTGACTTTC. The chain is built from TRBV27 and TRBJ2-6; D unresolved. V lost 6 bases and J lost 0, with 3 bases in between. The germline CDR1 and CDR2 sequences are MNHEY and SMNVEV (reference sequence). The CDR3 runs to 13 residues.

The chain recombines TRBV5-5 with TRBJ2-5, with D unresolved. This CDR3 is 16 amino acids long. CDR1 and CDR2 from the germline V gene are SGHKS and YYEKEE (reference sequence). V lost 0 bases and J lost 0, with 12 bases in between. Written as DNA, the CDR3 is TGTGCCAGCAGCTTGGGGGGTTTAGGGTACCAAGAGACCCAGTACTTC. Translated, it gives CASSLGGLGYQETQYF.

J is TRBJ2-4 and V is TRBV10-1; D remains unclear. Germline V lookup: CDR1 WNHNN, CDR2 SYGVQD (reference sequence). CDR3 length: 14 residues. V lost 5 bases, J lost 0 bases, and 8 bases lay in between. The CDR3 DNA follows: TGCGCCAGCAGTTCGGACCTAGCCAAAAACATTCAGTACTTC. This translates into CASSSDLAKNIQYF.

This rearrangement joins TRBV7-2 to TRBJ1-3; a weak D match, TRBD1 (5 bases). Germline assignment: CDR1 SGHTA and CDR2 FQGNSA. The CDR3 length is 19 residues. V lost 0 bases, J lost 0 bases, and 18 bases lay in between. The DNA for the CDR3 is TGTGCCAGCAGCTTAGCGCCTCCGGGACGGATTATCTCTGGAAACACCATATATTTT. This sequence encodes CASSLAPPGRIISGNTIYF. Filled out from reference TRBV7-2 and TRBJ1-3, the complete variable domain reads GAGVSQSPSNKVTEKGKDVELRCDPISGHTALYWYRQSLGQGLEFLIYFQGNSAPDKSGLPSDRFSAERTGGSVSTLTIQRTQQEDSAVYLCASSLAPPGRIISGNTIYFGEGSWLTVV.

The chain carries TRBV19 and TRBJ2-1, with unresolved D. The germline V gene encodes CDR1 LNHDA and CDR2 SQIVND (reference sequence). The CDR3 loop spans 14 amino acids. V was clipped by 4 bases and J by 5 bases, with 12 bases between them. The CDR3 loop reads CASSNPAGHNEQFF. CDR3 DNA sequence: TGTGCCAGTAGTAACCCCGCAGGACACAATGAGCAGTTCTTC.

The chain couples TRBV12-3 or TRBV12-4 to TRBJ1-5, with D hard to call. The V gene lost 3 bases and the J gene lost 5 bases, with 8 bases spanning the gap. This CDR3 spans 13 amino acids. As DNA, the CDR3 is TGTGCCAGCAGTTTCTCCAGATATCAGCCCCAGCATTTT. Protein product: CASSFSRYQPQHF.

The rearrangement links TRBV6-5 to TRBJ1-3; the D is unclear. Germline lookup yields CDR1 MNHEY and CDR2 SVGAGI. The CDR3 has 13 amino acids. Trimming shortened V by 4 bases and J by 0 bases, and 4 bases separated the two germline ends. The CDR3 reads CASSSLSGNTIYF. In DNA, the CDR3 is TGTGCCAGCAGTTCTCTCTCTGGAAACACCATATATTTT.

The chain recombines TRBV9 with TRBJ1-5, with TRBD1 matching 7 bases. CDR1 SGDLS and CDR2 YYNGEE come from the germline V gene. The ends lost 3 bases at V and 4 bases at J; junction bases unmatched: 7. This CDR3 region has 15 residues. CDR3 sequence reads: CASSGTGEPNQPQHF. CDR3 nucleotide sequence: TGTGCCAGCAGCGGCACAGGGGAACCGAATCAGCCCCAGCATTTT.

The V and J genes are TRBV11-2 and TRBJ1-4, with 7 positions matching TRBD1. This CDR3 region has 17 residues. V was pared by 4 bases and J by 5 bases, with 13 bases of the junction left unmatched. CDR1 and CDR2 (germline): SGHAT, FQNNGV. The CDR3 reads CASSSRPGTEINEKLFF. DNA of the CDR3: TGTGCCAGCAGCTCTCGCCCCGGGACAGAAATAAATGAAAAACTGTTTTTT.

The chain is built from TRBV7-2 and TRBJ1-2; 8 bases line up with TRBD1. This CDR3 has 13 residues. CDR1 and CDR2 from the germline V gene are SGHTA and FQGNSA. The V gene end was trimmed by 5 bases and the J gene end by 8 bases; junction bases not matched to a gene: 7. In nucleotides, the CDR3 is TGTGCCAGCAGCACGGACAGGGCCCGGGGCTACACCTTC. Amino acids: CASSTDRARGYTF.